The 29 T cell receptor beta chains below were found in one sample sequenced in a study of T-cell reconstitution after alpha-beta-depleted transplantation in children. Preparation of the TCRbeta library used unique molecular identifiers. MiXCR, run by TCRdb on the PCR reads, gives a single entry per CDR3 protein. Of about 900,000 distinct CDR3 sequences in the sample, 25% to 30% were seen once. The source material was PBMCs, mostly from graft donor cells, sampled 360 days after TCRalphabeta/CD19-depleted stem cell transplant. These receptor sequences come from a boy younger than two who had a stem cell transplant for SCID, so the T cells may come from the graft donor.

V usage is TRBV6-1 and J usage is TRBJ2-1, with 13 bases fitting TRBD2. V lost 6 bases, J lost 2 bases, and 4 bases stayed unmatched. This CDR3 region has 16 residues. In germline, CDR1 is MNHNS, CDR2 SASEGT. CDR3 sequence: CASRRLAGGPYNEQFF. The DNA for the CDR3 is TGTGCCAGCAGGAGACTAGCGGGGGGACCCTACAATGAGCAGTTCTTC.

This clonotype was found a few times. The V and J genes are TRBV7-2 and TRBJ1-1; the D gene is possibly TRBD1 (6 bases). V was clipped by 4 bases and J by 4 bases, with 13 bases between them. The germline V gene has CDR1 SGHTA and CDR2 FQGNSA. The CDR3 length is 14 residues. CDR3 protein: CASSSQGWLTEAFF. CDR3 nucleotide sequence: TGTGCCAGCAGCTCCCAGGGGTGGCTCACTGAAGCTTTCTTT. Using reference TRBV7-2 and TRBJ1-1 for the parts outside the CDR3, the full variable domain is GAGVSQSPSNKVTEKGKDVELRCDPISGHTALYWYRQSLGQGLEFLIYFQGNSAPDKSGLPSDRFSAERTGGSVSTLTIQRTQQEDSAVYLCASSSQGWLTEAFFGQGTRLTVV.

This clonotype was seen a handful of times. The chain carries TRBV10-3 and TRBJ2-7; no definite D call. Trimming removed 4 bases at V and 6 bases at J, with 13 bases between. Germline V gene data show CDR1 as ENHRY and CDR2 as SYGVKD. The CDR3 has 13 amino acids. CDR3 nucleotide sequence: TGTGCCATCAGTGTTTTGGCAGGACCCGAGCAGTACTTC. Translation: CAISVLAGPEQYF.

This clonotype was found many times. The CDR3 nucleotides read TGTGCCACCAGCAGAGGTGCGACTAGCGATACAGATACGCAGTATTTT. Residues: CATSRGATSDTDTQYF. V is TRBV15 and J is TRBJ2-3; TRBD2 matches at 8 bases. Germline V gene sequence: CDR1 LNHNV, CDR2 YYDKDF (reference sequence). With 1 base clipped from V and 3 bases from J, the junction kept 6 bases outside the gene matches. The CDR3 covers 16 residues. The complete variable domain, with remaining parts taken from reference TRBV15 and TRBJ2-3, reads DAMVIQNPRYQVTQFGKPVTLSCSQTLNHNVMYWYQQKSSQAPKLLFHYYDKDFNNEADTPDNFQSRRPNTSFCFLDIRSPGLGDTAMYLCATSRGATSDTDTQYFGPGTRLTVL.

V is TRBV20-1 and J is TRBJ2-3; the D gene is possibly TRBD1 (7 bases). This CDR3 contains 12 residues. The V gene's germline CDR1 is DFQATT and CDR2 SNEGSKA (reference sequence). CDR3 sequence (DNA): TGCCAGACAGGGAGGAGCACAGATACGCAGTATTTT. Translating gives CQTGRSTDTQYF.

This chain connects TRBV25-1 to TRBJ2-7; D is perhaps TRBD1 (6 bases). The ends were cut back, 2 bases at V and 4 bases at J, with 12 bases in the middle. The CDR3 runs to 14 residues. Germline CDR1 reads MGHDK; CDR2 reads SYGVNS. The CDR3 bases are TGTGCCAGCAGTGAACACAGGGAACCTTACGAGCAGTACTTC. Translating it yields CASSEHREPYEQYF.

This clonotype has just a few counts. The rearrangement joins TRBV2 to TRBJ2-4; D call uncertain. There are 13 residues in the CDR3. V lost 4 bases and J 0 bases, leaving 4 bases between the germline ends. Germline V gene sequence: CDR1 SNHLY, CDR2 FYNNEI. The CDR3 region has the DNA TGTGCCAGCAGTGTACTAGCCAAAAACATTCAGTACTTC. It yields the protein CASSVLAKNIQYF. Full variable domain (rest looked up from reference TRBV2 and TRBJ2-4): EPEVTQTPSHQVTQMGQEVILRCVPISNHLYFYWYRQILGQKVEFLVSFYNNEISEKSEIFDDQFSVERPDGSNFTLKIRSTKLEDSAMYFCASSVLAKNIQYFGAGTRLSVL.

This clonotype was detected only a few times. CDR3 in DNA: TGCGCCAGCAGCCAAGGGCCCTTGTCGTGGGAAGCTTTCTTT. Amino acids: CASSQGPLSWEAFF. The chain employs TRBV4-3 and TRBJ1-1; D is unresolved. V was clipped by 1 base and J by 8 bases, with 14 bases between them. Germline CDR1 and CDR2: LGHNA and YSLEER. The CDR3 is made up of 14 amino acids.

This chain joins TRBV7-3 and TRBJ2-1; a possible D gene is TRBD1 (6 bases). In germline, CDR1 is SGHTA, CDR2 FQGTGA. The CDR3 contains 16 residues. Trimming pared 2 bases from V and 0 bases from J, leaving 11 bases between. The DNA for the CDR3 is TGTGCCAGCAGCTTAGCCCGGGACACCTCCTACAATGAGCAGTTCTTC. Translation gives CASSLARDTSYNEQFF.

The chain recombines TRBV28 with TRBJ2-7; D may be TRBD2 (7 bases). V dropped 7 bases and J dropped 3 bases, with 19 bases sitting between them. Germline V gene lookup returns CDR1 MDHEN and CDR2 SYDVKM. The CDR3 has 15 amino acids. The DNA for the CDR3 is TGTGCCAGCACCAAAAGGGGGGGTGGGCTCTACGAGCAGTACTTC. It specifies CASTKRGGGLYEQYF. The full variable domain, in which reference TRBV28 and TRBJ2-7 provide the parts outside the CDR3, is DVKVTQSSRYLVKRTGEKVFLECVQDMDHENMFWYRQDPGLGLRLIYFSYDVKMKEKGDIPEGYSVSREKKERFSLILESASTNQTSMYLCASTKRGGGLYEQYFGPGTRLTVT.

This chain links TRBV15 with TRBJ2-7; TRBD2 aligns across 9 bases. The CDR3 loop spans 15 amino acids. V was clipped by 0 bases and J by 6 bases; unmatched bases: 6. The germline V gene encodes CDR1 LNHNV and CDR2 YYDKDF (reference sequence). The CDR3 bases are TGTGCCACCAGCAGAGACCCGGGACTAGCTCTCGAGCAGTACTTC. It yields the protein CATSRDPGLALEQYF.

The chain is built from TRBV7-2 and TRBJ1-1, with 7 bases aligning to TRBD1. CDR1 is SGHTA, CDR2 FQGNSA, per germline. The CDR3 has 16 amino acids. Trimming took 8 bases from V and 3 from J; bases not matched to a gene: 15. CDR3 DNA: TGTGCCAGCGCCACTGCGGGACAGCGGCTCTACACTGAAGCTTTCTTT. Its translation: CASATAGQRLYTEAFF.

This clonotype was found a few times. The chain employs TRBV7-9 and TRBJ1-3; 7 nucleotides align to TRBD1. The CDR3 length is 14 residues. CDR1 is SEHNR and CDR2 is FQNEAQ in the germline V gene (reference sequence). V shed 5 bases, J shed 4 bases, and the junction held 5 bases outside the gene matches. As DNA, the CDR3 is TGTGCCAGCAGCGCCACGGGACAGGGAAACACCATATATTTT. This translates into CASSATGQGNTIYF.

CDR3 nucleotides: TGCAGTGCTAGTAACCCAGCGGGGGGGCCCGGTGAGCAGTTCTTC. Its translation: CSASNPAGGPGEQFF. The chain joins TRBV20-1 to TRBJ2-1, with 10 bases identical to TRBD2. The germline V gene encodes CDR1 DFQATT and CDR2 SNEGSKA (reference sequence). The CDR3 spans 15 residues. V lost 3 bases and J lost 9; bases outside the gene matches: 11.

This clonotype has at least ten counts. In DNA form, the CDR3 reads TGCGCCAGCAGCTTTGGAGCTAACTATGGCTACACCTTC. It translates to CASSFGANYGYTF. The chain uses TRBV5-1 and TRBJ1-2; no definite D call. Trimming shortened V by 2 bases and J by 0 bases, and 5 bases separated the two germline ends. The germline gives CDR1 SGHRS, CDR2 YFSETQ. The CDR3 loop spans 13 amino acids.

This clonotype came up a few times. The V gene is TRBV20-1, the J gene TRBJ2-3; a possible D gene is TRBD2 (7 bases). Per the germline V gene, CDR1 is DFQATT and CDR2 is SNEGSKA (reference sequence). CDR3 length: 17 amino acids. Between the trimmed V and J ends, which lost 5 bases and 1 base, there was a span of 22 bases. In DNA, the CDR3 is TGCAGTGCTGTCCGTCCCGGACTAGAGGGGGGCACAGATACGCAGTATTTT. Its translation is CSAVRPGLEGGTDTQYF.

This sequence joins TRBV15 and TRBJ2-5; TRBD2 might be the D (6 bases). Germline CDR1 LNHNV, CDR2 YYDKDF (reference sequence). This CDR3 contains 16 residues. V was trimmed by 3 bases and J by 2 bases, leaving 16 bases between them. CDR3 sequence: CATSSDRGTGQETQYF. In DNA form, the CDR3 reads TGTGCCACCAGCAGCGACCGGGGGACGGGACAAGAGACCCAGTACTTC.

J is TRBJ2-2 and V is TRBV5-8, with D possibly TRBD1 on 6 matching bases. This CDR3 is 17 amino acids long. The V end lost 2 bases, the J end lost 1 base, and 15 bases lay between the germline ends. Germline assignment: CDR1 SGHTS and CDR2 YDEGEE. CDR3 sequence reads: CASSFPQGMGNTGELFF. The CDR3 DNA is TGTGCCAGCAGCTTTCCCCAGGGGATGGGGAACACCGGGGAGCTGTTTTTT.

The chain has TRBV12-3 or TRBV12-4 and TRBJ2-5, with TRBD2 matching over 7 bases. V was pared by 4 bases and J by 2 bases, with 10 bases of the junction left unmatched. The CDR3 totals 16 residues. CDR3 sequence reads: CASSSFRGGYQETQYF. The CDR3 DNA reads as TGTGCCAGCAGTTCTTTTCGCGGGGGATATCAAGAGACCCAGTACTTC.

The CDR3, as DNA: TGTGCCAGCAGCTTTTCCCCCGCAGCTTTCTTT. It translates to CASSFSPAAFF. This chain uses TRBV13 with TRBJ1-1; D uncertain. Trimming cost V 3 bases and J 10 bases, with 9 bases left between them. CDR3 length: 11 amino acids. Germline V lookup: CDR1 PRHDT, CDR2 FYEKMQ (reference sequence).

This clonotype was counted a few times. This chain joins TRBV4-1 and TRBJ2-3, with 12 nucleotides matching TRBD2. The CDR3 is 17 residues long. The germline gives CDR1 MGHRA, CDR2 YSYEKL. V lost 0 bases, J lost 5 bases, and 6 bases stayed unmatched. For the CDR3, the DNA is TGCGCCAGCAGCCAAGATCTACCTAGCGGGGGGGTAGATACGCAGTATTTT. Amino acid sequence: CASSQDLPSGGVDTQYF.

There are a few counts of this clonotype. V usage is TRBV20-1 and J usage is TRBJ2-2, with D uncertain. The CDR3 has 15 amino acids. Between the trimmed V and J ends, which lost 0 bases and 0 bases, there was a span of 8 bases. Germline V gives CDR1 DFQATT, CDR2 SNEGSKA (reference sequence). The CDR3 DNA reads TGCAGTGCTAGAGATCGAATCCCGAACACCGGGGAGCTGTTTTTT. It specifies CSARDRIPNTGELFF.

The chain is built from TRBV5-1 and TRBJ1-2, with D possibly being TRBD1 (6 bases). CDR3 size: 16 residues. Germline assignment: CDR1 SGHRS and CDR2 YFSETQ. The V end was cut by 4 bases, the J end by 4 bases, with 20 bases between. The CDR3 nucleotides are TGCGCCAGCAGCCCGGAGGGGGGCCGGAGGAGCTATGGCTACACCTTC. It encodes CASSPEGGRRSYGYTF.

This clonotype was seen at least ten times. This chain uses TRBV7-2 with TRBJ2-2, with 7 positions matching TRBD2. Germline V lookup: CDR1 SGHTA, CDR2 FQGNSA. Trimming at V came to 5 bases and at J to 1 base, leaving 10 bases not matched to a gene. This CDR3 is 17 amino acids long. In nucleotides, the CDR3 is TGTGCCAGCAGCGAGTATATTCCTAGCGGGAACACCGGGGAGCTGTTTTTT. Encoded protein: CASSEYIPSGNTGELFF. Based on the CDR3 plus reference TRBV7-2 and TRBJ2-2, the full variable domain is GAGVSQSPSNKVTEKGKDVELRCDPISGHTALYWYRQSLGQGLEFLIYFQGNSAPDKSGLPSDRFSAERTGGSVSTLTIQRTQQEDSAVYLCASSEYIPSGNTGELFFGEGSRLTVL.

This clonotype was counted a few times. The V call is TRBV6-5, the J call TRBJ2-7, with 7 bases identical to TRBD1. There are 14 residues in the CDR3. The V segment lost 2 bases and the J segment 3 bases; nucleotides outside the gene matches: 4. Germline loops: CDR1 MNHEY, CDR2 SVGAGI. CDR3 in amino acids: CASSYAGGNYEQYF. CDR3 nucleotide sequence: TGTGCCAGCAGTTACGCAGGGGGAAACTACGAGCAGTACTTC.

The CDR3 DNA follows: TGCGCCAGCAGCCAAGATTACGGGGGACTCACCGGGGAGCTGTTTTTT. Its translation is CASSQDYGGLTGELFF. This chain connects TRBV4-3 to TRBJ2-2; D may be TRBD2 (6 bases). Germline assignment: CDR1 LGHNA and CDR2 YSLEER. Trimming took off 0 bases at V and 4 bases at J, with 12 bases between the two ends. The CDR3 consists of 16 residues.

J is TRBJ2-7 and V is TRBV7-2; the match to TRBD2 covers 12 bases. In germline, CDR1 is SGHTA, CDR2 FQGNSA. The CDR3 consists of 16 residues. The J segment lost 0 bases and the V segment lost 6 bases, leaving 6 bases of the junction unmatched. The CDR3 region is CASRRGTSGSSYEQYF. The CDR3 nucleotides are TGTGCCAGCAGGCGCGGGACTAGCGGGTCCTCCTACGAGCAGTACTTC.

The J gene is TRBJ2-1, the V gene TRBV12-3 or TRBV12-4, with 7 bases identical to TRBD1. V gave up 6 bases and J gave up 13 bases; unmatched junction bases: 15. The CDR3 extends over 14 amino acids. Here the CDR3 reads CASSLDRVGLTQFF. The CDR3, as DNA: TGTGCCAGCAGCCTAGACAGGGTGGGTTTGACCCAGTTCTTC.

The chain combines TRBV20-1 with TRBJ2-5; the D is unclear. Germline V gene data show CDR1 as DFQATT and CDR2 as SNEGSKA (reference sequence). The CDR3 runs to 17 residues. The V end was cut by 2 bases, the J end by 2 bases, with 21 bases between. The CDR3 bases are TGCAGTGCTAGAAGTCCCCCAAGCATCGGACCACAAGAGACCCAGTACTTC. Translating gives CSARSPPSIGPQETQYF.